The source of this T cell receptor beta chain is a study of cytomegalovirus exposure and HLA in healthy donors. Primers: 60 Vbeta forward and 13 Jbeta reverse. Clones were read by immunoSEQ multiplex PCR, and TCRdb kept only the in-frame ones, dropping some. The sample contains about 260,000 clones, 80% to 90% of which appear only once. This clone occurred once. Germline loops: CDR1 MGHDK, CDR2 SYGVNS. The CDR3 runs to 16 residues. Unmatched junction bases numbered 7, after V lost 2 bases and J lost 2 bases. The TCR comes from a woman in her thirties or forties in good health and CMV-seropositive. The sequenced sample consisted of PBMCs. The chain employs TRBV25-1 and TRBJ2-3; 7 bases map to TRBD2. The CDR3, as DNA: TGTGCCAGCAGTGAAGTCCGCGGGAGTACCACAGATACGCAGTATTTT. Translation: CASSEVRGSTTDTQYF.